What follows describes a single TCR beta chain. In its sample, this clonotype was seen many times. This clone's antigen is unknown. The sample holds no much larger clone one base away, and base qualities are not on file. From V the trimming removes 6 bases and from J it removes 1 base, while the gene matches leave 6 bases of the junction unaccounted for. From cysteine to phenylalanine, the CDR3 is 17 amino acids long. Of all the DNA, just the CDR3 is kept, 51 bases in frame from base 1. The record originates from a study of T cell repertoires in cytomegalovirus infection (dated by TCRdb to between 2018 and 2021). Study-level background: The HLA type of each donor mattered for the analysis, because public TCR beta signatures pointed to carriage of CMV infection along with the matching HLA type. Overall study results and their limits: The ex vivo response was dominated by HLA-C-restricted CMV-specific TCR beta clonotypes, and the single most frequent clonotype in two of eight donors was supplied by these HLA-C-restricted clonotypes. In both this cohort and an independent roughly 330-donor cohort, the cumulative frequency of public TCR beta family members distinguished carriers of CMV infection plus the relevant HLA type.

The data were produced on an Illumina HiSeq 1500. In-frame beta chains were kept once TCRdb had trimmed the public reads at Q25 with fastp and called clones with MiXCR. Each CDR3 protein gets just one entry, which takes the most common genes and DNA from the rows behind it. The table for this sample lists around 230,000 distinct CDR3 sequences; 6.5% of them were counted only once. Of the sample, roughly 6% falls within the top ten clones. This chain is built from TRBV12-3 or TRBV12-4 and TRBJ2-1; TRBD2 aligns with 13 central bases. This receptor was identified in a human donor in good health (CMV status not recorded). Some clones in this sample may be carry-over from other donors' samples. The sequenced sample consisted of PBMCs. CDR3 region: CASSWGLAGRSYNEQFF. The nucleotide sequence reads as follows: TGTGCCAGCAGCTGGGGACTAGCGGGGCGTTCCTACAATGAGCAGTTCTTC.